This T cell receptor (beta chain) was obtained from a study of identical twins (dated by TCRdb to the mid-2010s). The study in broad terms: The study deep-sequenced TCR alpha and beta repertoires from monozygotic twins, unrelated adults of various ages and cord blood to test whether fetal clonotypes persist. To rule out contamination, the twin experiments were replicated at different times with different library preparation protocols.

Every donor was a healthy Caucasian. The twin cohort consisted of three pairs of female monozygotic twins, all aged roughly 18 to 30 years. Positive isolation kits from Invitrogen were used to isolate the CD4+ and CD8+ T cell populations. Findings and caveats that apply to the study as a whole: Compared with coincidental sharing between unrelated individuals, an excess of low generation-probability sequences was observed among out-of-frame TCR alpha sequences shared between twins. Fewer insertions were carried by abundant cord blood beta clonotypes, a similar but weaker trend appeared in young adult naive repertoires, and no such trend appeared in memory repertoires. Conclusions relied on cross-sectional statistical analysis, since the same donors could not be followed over many years. The excess sharing between twins in beta out-of-frame sequences was weaker because fewer shared sequences reduced the signal-to-noise ratio. Zero-insertion analyses could be partly confounded by invariant T cells such as MAIT and iNKT, though diverse VJ usage argued against such confounding for most clonotypes. In monozygotic twins, recombination models systematically underestimated out-of-frame TCR alpha sharing, but the models matched the sharing seen between unrelated individuals.

There are a few counts of this clonotype. Its specific antigen is unknown. No qualities accompany the bases; no much larger clone lies one base away. There are 15 amino acids in the CDR3, from cysteine to phenylalanine inclusive. The only DNA kept is the CDR3, 45 bases in frame from the first base. V is shortened by 4 bases, J by 7 bases, and the region joining them spans 16 bases. CDR1 MNHEY and CDR2 SMNVEV were looked up in the germline V gene (reference sequence). Library preparation employed 5' RACE. Sequenced on an Illumina HiSeq 2000. Template switching introduced a universal primer binding site; the final cDNA contained a unique molecular identifier, enabling accurate counting of TCR cDNA molecules. Specific primers in the conserved constant-segment region were used to synthesize first-strand cDNA for the TCR alpha and beta chains. Each cDNA library was double barcoded, with a SMART-Mk sample barcode plus Illumina barcodes, to control for contamination. TruSeq adapter sequences and Illumina sample barcodes were added in two successive PCR steps. TCR alpha and beta cDNA libraries were sequenced on the Illumina HiSeq platform with custom primers. The paper's processing steps were these. MiGEC was used to process raw reads and extract unique molecular identifiers, and MiXCR was used to find CDR3 positions. For each individual, recombination models were inferred using an EM algorithm with the repgenHMM and IGoR tools. The tcR package in R was used for shared clonotype analysis, with sharing normalized by the product of cloneset sizes. Out-of-frame nonproductive sequences were analyzed to study raw recombination free of thymic and clonal selection effects. The public sequencing data were trimmed at Q25 with fastp and processed into clonotypes with MiXCR by TCRdb, which kept only in-frame beta chains. Rows with a matching CDR3 protein are joined into one entry that keeps the most common DNA and genes. TCRdb's processing, not the authors', yielded these V and J calls. The sample table shows 300,000 or so distinct CDR3 sequences, and nearly 9.5% are seen once. Approximately 6.6% of the sample rests with the top ten.

These data also featured in a second study, about yellow fever vaccine responses in identical twins. As the second publication notes: According to the authors, in identical twins the way T cells responded to vaccination appeared partly convergent and partly personalized. Focusing on identical twins, the study followed the T cell clones that responded to the vaccine, and did so with precision.

Rearrangement joined TRBV27 to TRBJ2-2; the D element might be TRBD1 or TRBD2, as each aligns at 5 bases. This receptor was identified in a young woman in good health. Specimen: CD8+ T cells sorted from blood. The encoded CDR3 is CASSSLRGANGELFF. The bases read TGTGCCAGCAGTTCCTTAAGAGGGGCCAACGGGGAGCTGTTTTTT.